The clone carrying this TCR beta chain was detected only a few times. What it recognizes is unknown. From germline, CDR1 is MNHEY and CDR2 SMNVEV (reference sequence). V was clipped by 5 bases and J by 6 bases; unmatched bases: 3. This CDR3 region has 14 residues. The sample belongs to a study of lymphopenia after photon versus proton radiotherapy. The table came from immunoSEQ multiplex PCR; TCRdb's copy has only in-frame clones and leaves some out. Here the sample spans around 6,000 clones, just over 90% being singletons. Study-wide findings and caveats: Relative stability marked proton patients; photon patients lost diversity and naive cells. After the lymphocyte nadir, photon-treated repertoires showed oligoclonal expansion, especially of CD8+ Temra cells. In patients who died, overall survival fell as post-nadir TCR diversity dropped more. Better survival with proton therapy was suggested as possible, not demonstrated.

The starting material was peripheral blood, obtained from a patient treated with photon-based radiotherapy. This chain uses TRBV27 with TRBJ2-1; 11 nucleotides line up with TRBD1. The source is a man aged 55 to 70 with cholangiocarcinoma. The CDR3 DNA follows: TGTGCCAGCAGTCCGGGGACAGGGGGCAATGAGCAGTTCTTC. Translating it yields CASSPGTGGNEQFF.